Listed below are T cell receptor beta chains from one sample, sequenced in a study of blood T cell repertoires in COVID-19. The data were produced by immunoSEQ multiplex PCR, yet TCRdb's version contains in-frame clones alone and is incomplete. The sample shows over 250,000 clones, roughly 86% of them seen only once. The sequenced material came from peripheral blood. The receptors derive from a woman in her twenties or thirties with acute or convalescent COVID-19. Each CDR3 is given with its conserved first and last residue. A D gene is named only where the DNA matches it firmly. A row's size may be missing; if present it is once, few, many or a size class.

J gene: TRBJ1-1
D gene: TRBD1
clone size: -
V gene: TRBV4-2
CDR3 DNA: TGTGCCAGCAGCCAAGACCGGACAGGGGGAAACACTGAAGCTTTCTTT
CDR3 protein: CASSQDRTGGNTEAFF

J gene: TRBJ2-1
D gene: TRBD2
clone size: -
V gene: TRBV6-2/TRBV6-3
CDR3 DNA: TGTGCCAGCAGCTCAGCGGGGGCCAATGAGCAGTTCTTC
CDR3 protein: CASSSAGANEQFF

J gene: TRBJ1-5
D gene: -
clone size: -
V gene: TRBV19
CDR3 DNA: TGTGCCAGTAAACAGGCAGGACAGCCCCAGCATTTT
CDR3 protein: CASKQAGQPQHF

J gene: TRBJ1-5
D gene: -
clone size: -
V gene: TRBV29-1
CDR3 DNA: TGCAGCGTTATTAGTGGGTCCGGAGTCAAAGCCCAGCATTTT
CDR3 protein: CSVISGSGVKAQHF

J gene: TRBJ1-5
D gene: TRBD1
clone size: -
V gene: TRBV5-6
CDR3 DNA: TGTGCCAGCAGCTTTGGGACAGGGGGATATCAGCCCCAGCATTTT
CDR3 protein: CASSFGTGGYQPQHF

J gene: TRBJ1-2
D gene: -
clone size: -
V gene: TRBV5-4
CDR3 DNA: TGTGCCAGCAGCTTGGCCCAGGGCATCGGCTATGGCTACACCTTC
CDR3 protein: CASSLAQGIGYGYTF

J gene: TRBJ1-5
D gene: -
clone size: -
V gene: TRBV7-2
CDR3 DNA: TGTGCCAGCAGCACAAATCAGCCCCAGCATTTT
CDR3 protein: CASSTNQPQHF

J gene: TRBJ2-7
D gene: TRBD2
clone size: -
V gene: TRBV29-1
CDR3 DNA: TGCAGCGTTGACGCGGGAGGGAGCTCCTACGAGCAGTACTTC
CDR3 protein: CSVDAGGSSYEQYF

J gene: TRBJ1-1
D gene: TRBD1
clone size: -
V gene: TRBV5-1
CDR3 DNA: TGCGCCAGCAGCCAAGCGAGGGGGCGAACTGAAGCTTTCTTT
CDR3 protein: CASSQARGRTEAFF

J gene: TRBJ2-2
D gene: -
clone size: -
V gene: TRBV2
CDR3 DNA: TGTGCCAGCACCCCCATCACAACCGGGGAGCTGTTTTTT
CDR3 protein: CASTPITTGELFF

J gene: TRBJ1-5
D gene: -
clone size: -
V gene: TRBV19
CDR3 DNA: TGTGCCAGTAGTATAGACCGGGGGGAGCGTTATAGCAATCAGCCCCAGCATTTT
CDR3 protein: CASSIDRGERYSNQPQHF

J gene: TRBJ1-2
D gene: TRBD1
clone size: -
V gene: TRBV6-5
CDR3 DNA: TGTGCCAGCAGTTACAAAACGAGCCCAGGGGGTGATGGCTACACCTTC
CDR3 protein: CASSYKTSPGGDGYTF

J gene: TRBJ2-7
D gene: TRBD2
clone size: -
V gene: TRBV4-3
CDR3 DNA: TGCGCCAGCAGCCAAGATCTCGGAAGCGGGAGGGCCTATTGTGAGCAGTACTTC
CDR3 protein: CASSQDLGSGRAYCEQYF

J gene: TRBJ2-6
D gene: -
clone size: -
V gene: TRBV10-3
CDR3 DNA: TGTGCCACGGCGGGACAGTCTCCCTCTGGGGCCAACGTCCTGACTTTC
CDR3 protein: CATAGQSPSGANVLTF

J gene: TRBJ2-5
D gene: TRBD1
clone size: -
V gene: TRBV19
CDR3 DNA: TGTGCCAGTAGTACAGGGACAGCAAACCGAGGGGAGACCCAGTACTTC
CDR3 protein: CASSTGTANRGETQYF

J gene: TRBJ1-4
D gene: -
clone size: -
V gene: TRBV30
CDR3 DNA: TGTGCCTGGAGTGTAAAGGGGCAGTTTAATGAAAAACTGTTTTTT
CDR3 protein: CAWSVKGQFNEKLFF

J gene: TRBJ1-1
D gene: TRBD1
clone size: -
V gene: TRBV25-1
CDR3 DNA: TGTGCCACCCGACAGGGGGCCATGAACACTGAAGCTTTCTTT
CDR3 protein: CATRQGAMNTEAFF

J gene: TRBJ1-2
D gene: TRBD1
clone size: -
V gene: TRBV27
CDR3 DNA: TGTGCCAGCAGCCCCTTTGGGACAGGGGCTCGTGGCTACACCTTC
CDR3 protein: CASSPFGTGARGYTF

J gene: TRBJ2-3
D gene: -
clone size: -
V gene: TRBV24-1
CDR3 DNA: TGTGCCACCAGTGATTTAGGCCCGAGAGGGACAGATACGCAGTATTTT
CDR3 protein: CATSDLGPRGTDTQYF

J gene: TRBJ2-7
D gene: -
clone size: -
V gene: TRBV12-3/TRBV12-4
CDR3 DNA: TGTGCCAGCAGTCGACGGGGGTCCTACGAGCAGTACTTC
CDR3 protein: CASSRRGSYEQYF

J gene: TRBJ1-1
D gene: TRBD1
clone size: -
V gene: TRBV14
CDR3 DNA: TGTGCCAGCAGCCAAACCGGGACAGCCAACACTGAAGCTTTCTTT
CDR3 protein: CASSQTGTANTEAFF

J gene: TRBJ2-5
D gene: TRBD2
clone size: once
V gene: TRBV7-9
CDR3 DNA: TGTGCCTTCCCCCTGCCTAGCGGGATCGGGGAGACCCAGTACTTC
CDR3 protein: CAFPLPSGIGETQYF

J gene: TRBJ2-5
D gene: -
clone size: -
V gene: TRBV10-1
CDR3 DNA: TGCGCCAGCAGTGACAGGTACCAAGAGACCCAGTACTTC
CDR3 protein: CASSDRYQETQYF

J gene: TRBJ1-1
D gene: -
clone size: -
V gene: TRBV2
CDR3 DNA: TGTGCCAGCAGTGATTTGGGGGGAGCGGGAGCTTTCTTT
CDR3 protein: CASSDLGGAGAFF

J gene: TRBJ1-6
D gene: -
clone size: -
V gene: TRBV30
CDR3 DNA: TGTGCCTGGAGTACGGGGGTCATTAGTTCACCCCTCCACTTT
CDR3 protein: CAWSTGVISSPLHF

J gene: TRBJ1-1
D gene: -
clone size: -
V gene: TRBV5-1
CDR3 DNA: TGCGCCAGCAGCTTGGTAGGGGGACCGAACACTGAAGCTTTCTTT
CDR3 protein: CASSLVGGPNTEAFF

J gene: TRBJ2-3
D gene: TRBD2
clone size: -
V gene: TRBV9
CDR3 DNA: TGTGCCAGCAGCGGAAGCCAGCGGGGAACAGCGGGAGGGCCCACAGATACGCAGTATTTT
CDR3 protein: CASSGSQRGTAGGPTDTQYF

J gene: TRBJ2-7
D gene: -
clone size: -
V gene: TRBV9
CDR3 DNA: TGTGCCAGCAGCGCGATGGACTCGATCTTAGGCGAGCAGTACTTC
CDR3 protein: CASSAMDSILGEQYF

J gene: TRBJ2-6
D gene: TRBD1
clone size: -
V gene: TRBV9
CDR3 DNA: TGTGCCAGCAGCCCTCGGACAGGGGGCAGCTCTGGGGCCAACGTCCTGACTTTC
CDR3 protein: CASSPRTGGSSGANVLTF